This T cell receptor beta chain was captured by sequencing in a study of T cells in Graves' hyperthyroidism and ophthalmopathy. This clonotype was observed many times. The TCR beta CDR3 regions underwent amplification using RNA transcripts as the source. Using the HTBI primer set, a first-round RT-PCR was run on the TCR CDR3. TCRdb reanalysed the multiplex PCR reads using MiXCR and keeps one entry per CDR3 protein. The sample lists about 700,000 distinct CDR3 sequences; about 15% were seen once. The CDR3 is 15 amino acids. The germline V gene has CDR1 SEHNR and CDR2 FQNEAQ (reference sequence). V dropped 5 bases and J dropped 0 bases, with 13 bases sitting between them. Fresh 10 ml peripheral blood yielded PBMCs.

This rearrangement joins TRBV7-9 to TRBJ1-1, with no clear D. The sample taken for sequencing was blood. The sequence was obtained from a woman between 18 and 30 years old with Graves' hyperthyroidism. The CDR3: CASSPRSGVNTEAFF. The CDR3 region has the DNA TGTGCCAGCAGCCCTCGAAGTGGCGTGAACACTGAAGCTTTCTTT.